This T cell receptor (beta chain) was retrieved from a study of cytomegalovirus exposure and HLA in healthy donors. Both 60 Vbeta primers and 13 Jbeta primers went into the PCR. Data came from immunoSEQ multiplex PCR; TCRdb stores just in-frame clones and leaves some out. The profile covers some 190,000 clones, with around 80% appearing a single time and roughly 1.4% taken by the ten largest. Worth noting for this clone: What it recognizes is unknown.

General study findings and limits: Using a false discovery rate of 0.05, a later analysis showed that approximately 18,000 TCR beta sequences were associated with HLA alleles. Among TCR beta chains of equal frequency, HLA-associated ones were more clonally expanded in a later analysis.

The CDR3 loop spans 16 amino acids. The V end lost 6 bases, the J end lost 2 bases, and 17 bases lay between the germline ends. Germline CDR1 reads LNHDA; CDR2 reads SQIVND (reference sequence). This TCR was sampled from a man aged 40-55 years in good health and CMV-seronegative. V usage is TRBV19 and J usage is TRBJ1-5; D is perhaps TRBD1 (6 bases). The sample taken for sequencing was PBMCs. DNA for the CDR3: TGTGCCAGTAGCCTAGGGGGGGGGCGAGGCAATCAGCCCCAGCATTTT. Translating gives CASSLGGGRGNQPQHF.